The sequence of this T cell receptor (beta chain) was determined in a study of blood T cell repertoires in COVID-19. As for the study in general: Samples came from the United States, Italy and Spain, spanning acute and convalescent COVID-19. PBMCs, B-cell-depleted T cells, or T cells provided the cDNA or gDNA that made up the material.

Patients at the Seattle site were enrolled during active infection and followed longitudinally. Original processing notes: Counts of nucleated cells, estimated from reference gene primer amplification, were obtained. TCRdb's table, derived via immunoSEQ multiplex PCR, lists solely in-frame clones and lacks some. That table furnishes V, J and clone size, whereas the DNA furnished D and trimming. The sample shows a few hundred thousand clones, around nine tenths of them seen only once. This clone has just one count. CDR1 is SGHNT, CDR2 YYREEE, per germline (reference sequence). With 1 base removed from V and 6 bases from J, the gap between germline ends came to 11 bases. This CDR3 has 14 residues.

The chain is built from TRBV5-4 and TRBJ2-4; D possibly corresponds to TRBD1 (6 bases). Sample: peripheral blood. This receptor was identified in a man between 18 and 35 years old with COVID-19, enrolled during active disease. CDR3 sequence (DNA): TGTGCCAGCAGCTTGCAGGGGCAGGGAAACATTCAGTACTTC. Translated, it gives CASSLQGQGNIQYF.